This T cell receptor beta chain was recorded in a study of immune cell composition in non-small cell lung cancer. Broader study findings: Shared sequences between tumour-reactive and dominant in vivo clones were not proven.

Germline-derived CDR1 and CDR2 are MNHEY and SMNVEV (reference sequence). The CDR3 sequence is 13 residues long. V was trimmed by 5 bases and J by 2 bases, leaving 9 bases between them. Notes on this clone: Its antigen remains unidentified.

Profiled with immunoSEQ multiplex PCR; TCRdb holds only in-frame clones, not every one. The top ten clones hold approximately 12% of a sample with about 3,200 clones, 60% to 85% of them seen once. The sequenced material came from lung tumor tissue. The chain recombines TRBV27 with TRBJ1-1, with no clear D. This TCR was recovered from a human donor with non-small cell lung cancer. This CDR3 reads CASSGTVNTEAFF. CDR3 coding DNA: TGTGCCAGCAGTGGAACAGTAAACACTGAAGCTTTCTTT.